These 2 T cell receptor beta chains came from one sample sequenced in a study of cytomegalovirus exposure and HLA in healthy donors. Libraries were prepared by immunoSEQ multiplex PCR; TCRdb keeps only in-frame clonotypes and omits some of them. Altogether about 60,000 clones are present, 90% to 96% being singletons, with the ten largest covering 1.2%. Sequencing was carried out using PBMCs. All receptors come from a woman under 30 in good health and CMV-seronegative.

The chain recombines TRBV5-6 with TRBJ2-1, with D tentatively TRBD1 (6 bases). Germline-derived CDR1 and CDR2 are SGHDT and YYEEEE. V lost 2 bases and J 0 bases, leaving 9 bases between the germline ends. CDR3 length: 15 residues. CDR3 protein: CASSFQGSSYNEQFF. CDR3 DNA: TGTGCCAGCAGCTTTCAGGGGAGCTCCTACAATGAGCAGTTCTTC.

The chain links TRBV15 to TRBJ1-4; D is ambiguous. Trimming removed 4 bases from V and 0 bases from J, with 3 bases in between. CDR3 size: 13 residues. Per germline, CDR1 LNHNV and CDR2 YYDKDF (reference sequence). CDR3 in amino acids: CATSTATNEKLFF. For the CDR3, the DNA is TGTGCCACCAGCACTGCAACTAATGAAAAACTGTTTTTT.